The 4 T cell receptor beta chains below all came from one sample that was sequenced in a study of post-analysis software for immune sequencing data (dated by TCRdb to about 2015). Results the study describes overall, beyond this receptor: Patients showed significantly higher frequencies than controls for a handful of TRBV segments, among them TRBV5-6, TRBV5-1 and TRBV20-1.

Libraries were prepared through PCR. TCRdb records Illumina HiSeq 2500 as the sequencer. To reduce PCR and sequencing biases, unique molecular identifiers were built into the TCR beta cDNA libraries. Clones were called with MiXCR by TCRdb after fastp trimmed the public reads at Q25, and only in-frame beta chains were retained. Rows are combined by CDR3 protein, so each entry shows the most common genes and DNA. For this sample there are roughly 600,000 distinct CDR3 sequences; about 40% appear just once. The top ten clonotypes cover under 2% of the sample. Their cognate antigens are unknown. Material for sequencing was blood. Receptor source: a girl aged 5-17 years with multiple sclerosis.

Points on this clonotype: A clone one base away is much larger, so this may be a read error. This sequence joins TRBV9 and TRBJ2-7; a weak D match, TRBD1 (6 bases). In germline, CDR1 is SGDLS, CDR2 YYNGEE. The CDR3 is 14 residues long. The CDR3 DNA follows: TGTGCCAGCGGCGTAGAGGGACAAGGGAACGAGCAGTACTTC. It encodes CASGVEGQGNEQYF.

The rearrangement links TRBV12-3 or TRBV12-4 to TRBJ1-2, with 7 bases lining up with TRBD1. V shed 4 bases and J 4 bases; nucleotides not matched to a gene: 6. The CDR3 length is 14 residues. CDR3 sequence: CASSSPGGFYGYTF. CDR3 nucleotide sequence: TGTGCCAGCAGTTCCCCAGGGGGGTTCTATGGCTACACCTTC.

The CDR3 reads CASSTGPGAPNYGYTF. In nucleotides, the CDR3 is TGTGCCAGCAGCACAGGGCCAGGAGCCCCCAACTATGGCTACACCTTC. The chain joins TRBV7-8 to TRBJ1-2; a weak D match, TRBD1 (6 bases). The CDR3 spans 16 residues. V lost 5 bases to trimming and J lost 2 bases, with 18 bases between them. Germline CDR1 and CDR2: SGHVS and FQNEAQ. Complete variable domain (other parts from reference TRBV7-8 and TRBJ1-2): GAGVSQSPRYKVAKRGQDVALRCDPISGHVSLFWYQQALGQGPEFLTYFQNEAQLDKSGLPSDRFFAERPEGSVSTLKIQRTQQEDSAVYLCASSTGPGAPNYGYTFGSGTRLTVV.

The chain links TRBV4-1 to TRBJ2-3; tentatively, D is TRBD2 (6 bases). This CDR3 spans 16 amino acids. Germline-derived CDR1 and CDR2 are MGHRA and YSYEKL. V was clipped by 4 bases and J by 0 bases, with 14 bases between them. In DNA form, the CDR3 reads TGCGCCAGCAGCCCTAGGGCTAGCGAGAGCACAGATACGCAGTATTTT. It encodes CASSPRASESTDTQYF.